Listed below are T cell receptor beta chains from one sample, sequenced in a study of shared clonotypes between healthy human individuals. Assay: immunoSEQ multiplex PCR; the TCRdb copy retains only in-frame clones and omits some. The sample carries around 2,000,000 clones, roughly 95% recorded once. Source material: naive CD8+ T cells sorted from blood. Receptors were obtained from a man between 18 and 35 years old in good health. Both conserved end residues are part of each CDR3. The D gene is left open where the match is weak. Rows give clone size only sometimes, using once, few, many, or a class for an expanded clone.

j_gene,abundance,v_gene,d_gene,CDR3aa,CDR3nt
TRBJ2-7,NA,TRBV5-6,TRBD1,CASSLRDRQPYEQYF,TGTGCCAGCAGCCTGAGGGACAGACAACCCTACGAGCAGTACTTC
TRBJ1-2,NA,TRBV5-4,TRBD1,CASSLEGGSHGYTF,TGTGCCAGCAGCTTGGAAGGGGGCTCTCATGGCTACACCTTC
TRBJ2-1,NA,TRBV19,NA,CASSIGGFGYNEQFF,TGTGCCAGTAGTATAGGGGGGTTTGGGTACAATGAGCAGTTCTTC
TRBJ2-3,NA,TRBV27,TRBD2,CASSAGPGLGTDTQYF,TGTGCCAGCAGTGCAGGACCGGGACTAGGAACAGATACGCAGTATTTT
TRBJ2-7,NA,TRBV19,TRBD1,CASSPGAGTGVYEQYF,TGTGCCAGTAGTCCCGGAGCCGGGACAGGGGTCTACGAGCAGTACTTC
TRBJ2-7,NA,TRBV4-1,TRBD1,CASSPAGTGVGEQYF,TGCGCCAGCAGCCCTGCCGGGACAGGGGTGGGCGAGCAGTACTTC
TRBJ1-2,NA,TRBV7-6,NA,CASSWGPPSNYGYTF,TGTGCCAGCAGCTGGGGACCGCCGTCTAACTATGGCTACACCTTC
TRBJ2-7,NA,TRBV30,NA,CAWSPMTGTYEQYF,TGTGCCTGGAGCCCCATGACAGGAACCTACGAGCAGTACTTC
TRBJ2-7,NA,TRBV27,TRBD1,CASSQGAGSYEQYF,TGTGCCAGCAGCCAGGGGGCAGGCTCCTACGAGCAGTACTTC
TRBJ1-2,NA,TRBV6-5,NA,CASGWAEGDGYTF,TGTGCCAGCGGGTGGGCCGAAGGGGATGGCTACACCTTC
TRBJ2-2,NA,TRBV27,NA,CASSGDHGELFF,TGTGCCAGCAGTGGGGACCACGGGGAGCTGTTTTTT
TRBJ2-5,NA,TRBV7-2,TRBD2,CASSLDLAGGLETQYF,TGTGCCAGCAGCTTAGATCTAGCGGGGGGGCTGGAGACCCAGTACTTC
TRBJ2-3,NA,TRBV7-3,NA,CASSSTTGSTDTQYF,TGTGCCAGCAGCTCTACGACAGGTAGCACAGATACGCAGTATTTT
TRBJ2-7,NA,TRBV6-5,TRBD1,CASTVLGQEGHEQYF,TGTGCCAGCACCGTACTGGGACAGGAGGGCCACGAGCAGTACTTC
TRBJ2-7,once,TRBV9,TRBD1,CASSEGDSYEQYF,TGTGCCAGCAGCGAGGGGGACAGCTACGAGCAGTACTTC
TRBJ2-5,NA,TRBV9,NA,CASSPLFVGEETQYF,TGTGCCAGCAGCCCTTTATTTGTCGGGGAAGAGACCCAGTACTTC
TRBJ2-1,NA,TRBV5-1,TRBD1,CASIGQGGYEQFF,TGCGCCAGCATCGGACAGGGTGGGTATGAGCAGTTCTTC
TRBJ2-7,NA,TRBV7-8,TRBD2,CASSSGLAGALASYEQYF,TGTGCCAGCAGCTCCGGACTAGCGGGGGCCCTCGCCTCCTACGAGCAGTACTTC
TRBJ2-7,NA,TRBV29-1,NA,CSVGVYGDYEQYF,TGCAGCGTTGGTGTGTATGGGGATTACGAGCAGTACTTC
TRBJ2-7,NA,TRBV5-6,NA,CASSLQGSYEQYF,TGTGCCAGCAGCTTGCAGGGTTCCTACGAGCAGTACTTC
TRBJ2-7,NA,TRBV13,NA,CASSSGTNIYEQYF,TGTGCCAGCAGCTCCGGGACAAATATCTACGAGCAGTACTTC
TRBJ2-7,few,TRBV6-6,NA,CASSVGTTYEQYF,TGTGCCAGCAGTGTCGGGACCACTTACGAGCAGTACTTC
TRBJ2-7,NA,TRBV2,NA,CASSGASYEQYF,TGTGCCAGCAGTGGGGCATCCTACGAGCAGTACTTC
TRBJ2-7,NA,TRBV11-2,NA,CASSLTGTVYEQYF,TGTGCCAGCAGCTTAACAGGGACGGTGTACGAGCAGTACTTC
TRBJ2-1,NA,TRBV30,TRBD2,CAGGLAGTEQFF,TGTGCCGGGGGACTAGCGGGAACAGAGCAGTTCTTC
TRBJ2-1,once,TRBV11-1,NA,CASSLDRGDEQFF,TGTGCCAGCAGCTTAGACAGAGGGGATGAGCAGTTCTTC
TRBJ2-1,NA,TRBV7-2,TRBD2,CASSIDSGSYNEQFF,TGTGCCAGCAGCATCGATAGCGGGAGTTACAATGAGCAGTTCTTC
TRBJ2-1,NA,TRBV30,NA,CAWSPGVGDKQFF,TGTGCCTGGAGTCCCGGGGTGGGAGATAAGCAGTTCTTC
TRBJ2-7,NA,TRBV7-2,TRBD2,CASLPAGVGYEQYF,TGTGCCAGCCTACCTGCGGGAGTTGGCTACGAGCAGTACTTC
TRBJ2-3,NA,TRBV7-9,NA,CASSLGGEPPTDTQYF,TGTGCCAGCAGCTTAGGCGGAGAGCCCCCCACAGATACGCAGTATTTT
TRBJ2-5,NA,TRBV27,NA,CASSPAGYQETQYF,TGTGCCAGCAGTCCCGCAGGGTACCAAGAGACCCAGTACTTC
TRBJ2-7,NA,TRBV4-3,NA,CASSQDSRTDEQYF,TGCGCCAGCAGCCAAGATTCTCGGACAGACGAGCAGTACTTC
TRBJ1-1,NA,TRBV30,NA,CAWGQGVTEAFF,TGTGCCTGGGGGCAGGGAGTCACTGAAGCTTTCTTT
TRBJ2-7,once,TRBV28,NA,CASRNRPSYEQYF,TGTGCCAGCAGGAACAGGCCGTCCTACGAGCAGTACTTC
TRBJ1-1,NA,TRBV5-1,NA,CASSPDRGLGGTEAFF,TGCGCCAGCAGCCCCGACCGGGGGTTGGGAGGCACTGAAGCTTTCTTT
TRBJ2-1,NA,TRBV14,NA,CASSQDGSPAKFF,TGTGCCAGCAGCCAAGATGGTTCCCCGGCGAAGTTCTTC
TRBJ2-3,NA,TRBV27,NA,CASTAVNTDTQYF,TGTGCCAGCACGGCTGTGAACACAGATACGCAGTATTTT
TRBJ2-1,once,TRBV29-1,NA,CSVKQGYEQFF,TGCAGCGTTAAACAGGGATATGAGCAGTTCTTC
TRBJ2-5,NA,TRBV2,TRBD1,CASPGTGGDQTQYF,TGTGCCAGCCCCGGGACAGGGGGCGATCAGACCCAGTACTTC
TRBJ2-1,NA,TRBV27,NA,CASRVRGGNEQFF,TGTGCCAGCAGGGTCAGGGGGGGTAATGAGCAGTTCTTC
TRBJ2-7,NA,TRBV28,NA,CASSSRGASYEQYF,TGTGCCAGCAGTTCTCGCGGGGCCTCCTACGAGCAGTACTTC
TRBJ2-7,NA,TRBV4-1,TRBD1,CASSHGTAAYEQYF,TGCGCCAGCAGCCACGGGACAGCCGCCTACGAGCAGTACTTC
TRBJ2-7,NA,TRBV5-1,NA,CASMDNSYEQYF,TGCGCCAGCATGGACAACTCCTACGAGCAGTACTTC
TRBJ2-1,NA,TRBV2,TRBD2,CASRAGTSTKRGLYNEQFF,TGTGCCAGCAGGGCCGGGACTAGTACTAAGAGGGGCCTTTACAATGAGCAGTTCTTC
TRBJ2-3,NA,TRBV11-2,TRBD1,CASSPGQGMDTQYF,TGTGCCAGCAGCCCGGGACAGGGGATGGATACGCAGTATTTT
TRBJ2-7,NA,TRBV19,NA,CASSPAGGYEQYF,TGTGCCAGTAGTCCAGCGGGTGGCTACGAGCAGTACTTC
TRBJ2-7,NA,TRBV28,NA,CASRHRGFYEQYF,TGTGCCAGCAGACACCGGGGCTTCTACGAGCAGTACTTC
TRBJ2-7,once,TRBV10-1,TRBD2,CASSDEAGDPYEQYF,TGCGCCAGCAGTGACGAAGCGGGGGATCCCTACGAGCAGTACTTC
TRBJ2-1,NA,TRBV7-9,TRBD2,CASSLDLLAGYNEQFF,TGTGCCAGCAGCTTAGATTTACTAGCGGGGTACAATGAGCAGTTCTTC
TRBJ2-7,once,TRBV27,NA,CASSLAGAYSYEQYF,TGTGCCAGCAGTTTAGCGGGGGCGTACTCCTACGAGCAGTACTTC
TRBJ2-7,NA,TRBV27,NA,CASSLFDSTYEQYF,TGTGCCAGCAGTTTATTTGACAGTACCTACGAGCAGTACTTC
TRBJ2-1,NA,TRBV4-3,TRBD2,CASSPGTSGSSYYNEQFF,TGCGCCAGCAGCCCTGGGACTAGCGGGAGCTCCTACTACAATGAGCAGTTCTTC
TRBJ2-7,NA,TRBV28,NA,CASTVDNSYEQYF,TGTGCCAGCACAGTCGACAACTCCTACGAGCAGTACTTC